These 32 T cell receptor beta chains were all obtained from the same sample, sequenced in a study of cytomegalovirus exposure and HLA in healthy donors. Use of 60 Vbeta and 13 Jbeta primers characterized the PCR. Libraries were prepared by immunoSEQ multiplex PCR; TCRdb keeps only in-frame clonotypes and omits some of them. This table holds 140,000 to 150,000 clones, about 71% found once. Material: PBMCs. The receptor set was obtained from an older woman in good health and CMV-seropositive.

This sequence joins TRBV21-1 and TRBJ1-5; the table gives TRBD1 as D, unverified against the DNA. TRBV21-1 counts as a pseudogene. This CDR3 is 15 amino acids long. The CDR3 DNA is TGTGCCAGCACCCTTCCTTACAGGGGGTTTCAGCCCCAGCATTTT. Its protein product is CASTLPYRGFQPQHF.

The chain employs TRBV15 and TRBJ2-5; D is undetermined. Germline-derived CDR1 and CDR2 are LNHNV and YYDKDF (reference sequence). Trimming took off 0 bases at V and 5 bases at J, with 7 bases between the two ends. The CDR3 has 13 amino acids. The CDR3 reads CATSRDRVETQYF. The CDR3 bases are TGTGCCACCAGCAGAGATCGGGTGGAGACCCAGTACTTC.

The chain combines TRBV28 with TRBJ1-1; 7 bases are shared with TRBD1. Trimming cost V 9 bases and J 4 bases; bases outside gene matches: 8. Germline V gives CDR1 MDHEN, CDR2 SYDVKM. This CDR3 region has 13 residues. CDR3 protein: CASFSGQLTEAFF. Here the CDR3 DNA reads TGTGCCAGTTTTTCGGGACAGCTCACTGAAGCTTTCTTT.

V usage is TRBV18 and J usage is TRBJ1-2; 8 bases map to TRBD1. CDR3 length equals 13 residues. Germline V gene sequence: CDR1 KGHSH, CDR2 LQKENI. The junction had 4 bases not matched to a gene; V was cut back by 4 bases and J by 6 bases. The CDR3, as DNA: TGTGCCAGCTCACTAACAGGGGGTAATGGCTACACCTTC. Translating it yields CASSLTGGNGYTF.

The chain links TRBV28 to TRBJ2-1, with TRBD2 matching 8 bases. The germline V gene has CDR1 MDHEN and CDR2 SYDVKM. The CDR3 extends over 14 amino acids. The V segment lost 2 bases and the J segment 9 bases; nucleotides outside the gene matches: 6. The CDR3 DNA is TGTGCCAGCAGTTTACCAGCGGGAGTGGGTGAGCAGTTCTTC. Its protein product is CASSLPAGVGEQFF.

The CDR3 spells CASSTRRQGVYGYTF. CDR3 sequence (DNA): TGTGCCAGCAGTACTCGTCGACAGGGGGTCTATGGCTACACCTTC. This chain uses TRBV28 with TRBJ1-2, with TRBD1 matching over 9 bases. This CDR3 is built from 15 residues. Germline V gene sequence: CDR1 MDHEN, CDR2 SYDVKM. Trimming took 5 bases from V and 4 from J; bases not matched to a gene: 8.

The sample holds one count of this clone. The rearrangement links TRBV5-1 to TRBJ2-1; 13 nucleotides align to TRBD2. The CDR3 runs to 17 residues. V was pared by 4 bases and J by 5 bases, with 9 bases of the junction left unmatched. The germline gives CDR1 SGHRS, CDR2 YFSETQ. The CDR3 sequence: CASSPWTSGSWNNEQFF. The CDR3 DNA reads TGCGCCAGCAGCCCCTGGACTAGCGGGAGTTGGAACAATGAGCAGTTCTTC.

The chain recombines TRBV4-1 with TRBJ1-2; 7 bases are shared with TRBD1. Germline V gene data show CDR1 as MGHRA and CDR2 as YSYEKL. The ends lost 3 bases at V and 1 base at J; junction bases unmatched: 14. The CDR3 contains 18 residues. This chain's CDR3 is CASSHLGGGQGINYGYTF. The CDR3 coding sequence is TGCGCCAGCAGCCATTTAGGGGGCGGACAAGGGATTAACTATGGCTACACCTTC.

CDR3 coding DNA: TGTGCCAGCAGTGAGCGTCCCGGGACTAGCGGGAGTTGGTACTTC. Amino acids: CASSERPGTSGSWYF. This chain links TRBV6-1 with TRBJ2-7, with 14 bases fitting TRBD2. Germline CDR1 MNHNS, CDR2 SASEGT. This CDR3 has 15 amino acids. Germline trimming cut 3 bases from V and 12 bases from J; bases unmatched to any gene: 10.

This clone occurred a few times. The CDR3 nucleotides are TGCAGCGTTGAAGTTAGCGGGAGAACTCAGTACTTC. Translated: CSVEVSGRTQYF. This chain uses TRBV29-1 with TRBJ2-4, with 9 bases lining up with TRBD2. Germline lookup yields CDR1 SQVTM and CDR2 ANQGSEA. Trimming cost V 1 base and J 12 bases; bases outside gene matches: 4. The CDR3 covers 12 residues.

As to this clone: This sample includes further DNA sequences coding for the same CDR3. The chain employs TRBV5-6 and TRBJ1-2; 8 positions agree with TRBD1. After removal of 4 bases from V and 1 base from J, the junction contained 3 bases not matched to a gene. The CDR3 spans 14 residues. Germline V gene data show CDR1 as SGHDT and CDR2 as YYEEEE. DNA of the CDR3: TGTGCCAGCAGCCTGGGACAGGTTAACTATGGCTACACCTTC. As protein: CASSLGQVNYGYTF.

The CDR3 DNA sequence: TGCGCCAGCAGCTTGGGTCGGACAGGAGGCTCTAGGAGACCCCTCCACTTT. Translation gives CASSLGRTGGSRRPLHF. V is TRBV5-1 and J is TRBJ1-6, with 7 nucleotides matching TRBD1. The CDR3 length is 17 residues. CDR1 SGHRS and CDR2 YFSETQ come from the germline V gene. Losses at the gene ends were 0 bases for V and 12 bases for J; bases not matched to a gene: 15.

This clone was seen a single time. The CDR3 spells CASSEPGLLNTEAFF. The CDR3 bases are TGTGCCAGCAGTGAACCAGGTCTCTTGAACACTGAAGCTTTCTTT. V gene TRBV6-1 combines with J gene TRBJ1-1; unclear D gene. Trimming shortened V by 2 bases and J by 0 bases, and 10 bases separated the two germline ends. CDR1 and CDR2 (germline): MNHNS, SASEGT. This CDR3 has 15 amino acids.

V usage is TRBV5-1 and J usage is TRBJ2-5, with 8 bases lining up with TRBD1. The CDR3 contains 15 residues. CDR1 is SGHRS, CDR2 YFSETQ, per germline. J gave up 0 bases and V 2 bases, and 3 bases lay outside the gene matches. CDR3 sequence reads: CASSFRQGHQETQYF. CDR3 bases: TGCGCCAGCAGCTTCCGACAGGGGCACCAAGAGACCCAGTACTTC.

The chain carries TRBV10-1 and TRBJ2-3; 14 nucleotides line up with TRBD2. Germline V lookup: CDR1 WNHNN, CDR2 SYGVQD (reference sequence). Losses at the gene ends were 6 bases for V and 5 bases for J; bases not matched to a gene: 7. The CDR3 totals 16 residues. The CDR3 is CASSGTSGRVGDTQYF. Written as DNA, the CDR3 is TGCGCCAGCAGCGGGACTAGCGGGAGAGTTGGAGATACGCAGTATTTT.

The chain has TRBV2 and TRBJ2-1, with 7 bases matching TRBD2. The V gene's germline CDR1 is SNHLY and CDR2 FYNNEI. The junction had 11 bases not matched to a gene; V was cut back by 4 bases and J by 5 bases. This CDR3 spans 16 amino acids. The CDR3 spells CASSASRLAGNNEQFF. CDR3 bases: TGTGCCAGCAGTGCCTCGCGACTAGCCGGGAACAATGAGCAGTTCTTC.

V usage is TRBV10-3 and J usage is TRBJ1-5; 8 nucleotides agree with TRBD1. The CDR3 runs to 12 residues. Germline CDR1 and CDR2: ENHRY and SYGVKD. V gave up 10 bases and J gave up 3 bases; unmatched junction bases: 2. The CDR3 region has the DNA TGTGCCACTCAGGGGGCCAATCAGCCCCAGCATTTT. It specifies CATQGANQPQHF.

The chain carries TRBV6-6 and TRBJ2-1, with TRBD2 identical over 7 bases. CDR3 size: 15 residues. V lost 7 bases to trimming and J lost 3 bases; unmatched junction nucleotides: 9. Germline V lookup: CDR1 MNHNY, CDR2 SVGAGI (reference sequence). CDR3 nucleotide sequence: TGTGCCAGCATTTCGGGGGGAGGCTTCTACAATGAGCAGTTCTTC. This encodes CASISGGGFYNEQFF.

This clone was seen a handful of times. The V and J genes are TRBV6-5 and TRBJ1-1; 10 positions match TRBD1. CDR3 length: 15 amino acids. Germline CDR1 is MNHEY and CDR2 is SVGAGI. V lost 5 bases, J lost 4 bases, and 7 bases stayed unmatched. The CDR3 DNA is TGTGCCAGCAGTCTCCGACAGGGGGCGGCCACTGAAGCTTTCTTT. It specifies CASSLRQGAATEAFF.

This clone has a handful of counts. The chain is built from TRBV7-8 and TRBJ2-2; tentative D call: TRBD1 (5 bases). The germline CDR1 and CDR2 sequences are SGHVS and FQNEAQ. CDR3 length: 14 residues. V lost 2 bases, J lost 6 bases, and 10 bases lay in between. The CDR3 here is CASSLSQGPGELFF. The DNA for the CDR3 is TGTGCCAGCAGCTTAAGCCAGGGTCCCGGGGAGCTGTTTTTT.

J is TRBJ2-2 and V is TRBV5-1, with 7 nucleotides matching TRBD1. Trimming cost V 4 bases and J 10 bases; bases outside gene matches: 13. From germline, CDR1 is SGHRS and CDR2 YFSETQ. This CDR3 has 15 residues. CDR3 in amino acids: CASSPRTGRFEELFF. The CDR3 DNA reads TGCGCCAGCAGCCCCAGGACAGGTCGGTTCGAGGAGCTGTTTTTT.

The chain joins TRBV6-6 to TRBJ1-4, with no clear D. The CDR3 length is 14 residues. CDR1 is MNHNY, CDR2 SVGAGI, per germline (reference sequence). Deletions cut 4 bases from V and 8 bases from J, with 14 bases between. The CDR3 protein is CASSSPSRREKLFF. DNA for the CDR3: TGTGCCAGCAGTTCGCCCTCACGGAGGGAAAAACTGTTTTTT.

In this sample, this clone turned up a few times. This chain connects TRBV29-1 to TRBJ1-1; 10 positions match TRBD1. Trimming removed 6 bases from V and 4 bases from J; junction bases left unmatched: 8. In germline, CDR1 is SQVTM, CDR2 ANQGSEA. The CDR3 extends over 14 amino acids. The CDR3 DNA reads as TGCAGCGTCGTAACGGACAGGGGGTCCACTGAAGCTTTCTTT. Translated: CSVVTDRGSTEAFF.

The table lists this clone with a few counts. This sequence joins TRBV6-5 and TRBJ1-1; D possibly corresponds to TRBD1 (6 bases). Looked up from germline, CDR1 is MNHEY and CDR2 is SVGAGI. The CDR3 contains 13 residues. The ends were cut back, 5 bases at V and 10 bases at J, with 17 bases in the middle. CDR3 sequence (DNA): TGTGCCAGCAGTCCCCCAGGGGCGAGTGGAGCTTTCTTT. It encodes CASSPPGASGAFF.

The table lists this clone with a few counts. The CDR3 loop is CASSPEGFSEQFF. The CDR3 DNA follows: TGTGCCAGCAGCCCCGAGGGCTTTTCTGAGCAGTTCTTC. The genes are TRBV2 and TRBJ2-1; possibly TRBD2 for D (5 bases). Trimming cost V 6 bases and J 9 bases, with 15 bases left between them. Germline CDR1 and CDR2: SNHLY and FYNNEI. This CDR3 has 13 residues.

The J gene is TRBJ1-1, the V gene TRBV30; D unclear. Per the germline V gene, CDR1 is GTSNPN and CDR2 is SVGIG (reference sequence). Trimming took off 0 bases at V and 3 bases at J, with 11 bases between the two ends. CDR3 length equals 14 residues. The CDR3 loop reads CAWSVRPVDTEAFF. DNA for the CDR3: TGTGCCTGGAGTGTCCGCCCAGTTGACACTGAAGCTTTCTTT.

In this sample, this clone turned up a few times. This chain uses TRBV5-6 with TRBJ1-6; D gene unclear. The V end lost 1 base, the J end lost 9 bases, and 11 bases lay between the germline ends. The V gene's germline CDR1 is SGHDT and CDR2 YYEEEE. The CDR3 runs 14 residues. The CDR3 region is CASSLRGIGSPLHF. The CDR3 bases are TGTGCCAGCAGCTTGCGGGGAATTGGTTCACCCCTCCACTTT.

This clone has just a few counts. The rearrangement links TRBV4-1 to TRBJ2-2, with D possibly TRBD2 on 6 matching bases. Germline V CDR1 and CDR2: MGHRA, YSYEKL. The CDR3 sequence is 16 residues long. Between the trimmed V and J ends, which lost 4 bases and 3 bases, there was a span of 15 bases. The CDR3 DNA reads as TGCGCCAGCAGCCCCCTAGGAGGGAAAGACACCGGGGAGCTGTTTTTT. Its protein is CASSPLGGKDTGELFF.

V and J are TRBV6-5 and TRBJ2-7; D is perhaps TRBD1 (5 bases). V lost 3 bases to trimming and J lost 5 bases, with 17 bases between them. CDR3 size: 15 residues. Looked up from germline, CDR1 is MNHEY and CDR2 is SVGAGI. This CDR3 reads CASSYGRAQVDEQYF. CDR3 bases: TGTGCCAGCAGTTATGGCAGGGCACAAGTAGACGAGCAGTACTTC.

The CDR3 DNA is TGTGCCAGCAGCGCGGGACAGGGGGCCTACTACGAGCAGTACTTC. This sequence encodes CASSAGQGAYYEQYF. The gene calls are TRBV11-2 and TRBJ2-7; TRBD1 matches at 12 bases. Germline-derived CDR1 and CDR2 are SGHAT and FQNNGV. Trimming took 5 bases from V and 3 from J; bases not matched to a gene: 5. This CDR3 has 15 residues. Based on the CDR3 plus reference TRBV11-2 and TRBJ2-7, the full variable domain is EAGVAQSPRYKIIEKRQSVAFWCNPISGHATLYWYQQILGQGPKLLIQFQNNGVVDDSQLPKDRFSAERLKGVDSTLKIQPAKLEDSAVYLCASSAGQGAYYEQYFGPGTRLTVT.

Here the CDR3 DNA reads TGCGCCAGCAGCCCTCTGGACTCTAACACCGGGGAGCTGTTTTTT. It specifies CASSPLDSNTGELFF. This chain uses TRBV5-1 with TRBJ2-2; TRBD2 is a possible D gene (5 bases). The CDR3 is made up of 15 amino acids. Germline assignment: CDR1 SGHRS and CDR2 YFSETQ. Deletions cut 4 bases from V and 2 bases from J, with 12 bases between.

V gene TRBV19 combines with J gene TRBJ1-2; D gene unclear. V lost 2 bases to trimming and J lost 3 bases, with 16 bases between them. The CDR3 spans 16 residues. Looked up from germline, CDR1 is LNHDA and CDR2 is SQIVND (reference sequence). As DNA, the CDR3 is TGTGCCAGTAGTATAACCCCGGGAGCCGGGGACTATGGCTACACCTTC. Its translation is CASSITPGAGDYGYTF.